Given below is one T cell receptor beta chain in context. No antigen is known for it. Repertoires were generated with immunoSEQ multiplex PCR, while TCRdb's copy carries only in-frame clones and drops some. The table has about 59,000 clones, about three quarters seen once. The data originate from a study of radiation and T cells in renal cell carcinoma. The CDR3 contains 19 residues. Trimming pared 0 bases from V and 3 bases from J, leaving 21 bases between. Germline loops: CDR1 MGHRA, CDR2 YSYEKL. Time point specified: baseline pretreatment blood. As for treatment: 15 Gy SBRT to primary tumor, nephrectomy 4 weeks later. The patient's renal cell carcinoma had clear cell pathology. Study results and limitations: Without pretreatment biopsies, baseline tumor clonotype presence was undetermined.

The chain recombines TRBV4-1 with TRBJ1-3; tentatively, D is TRBD1 (5 bases). The receptor comes from a man aged 55 to 69 with renal cell carcinoma. Here the sequenced sample was blood, taken from a patient whose treatment included radiotherapy and nephrectomy. The CDR3 is CASSQDQGGAGGFGNTIYF. In DNA, the CDR3 is TGCGCCAGCAGCCAAGATCAGGGAGGGGCCGGTGGATTTGGAAACACCATATATTTT.